This TCR beta chain stems from a study of vaccination and CD4 T cells after COVID-19. About the research overall: A CEFX pool, an HIV-1 Nef pool, or else no peptide went into the control cultures. Findings of the study overall: The great majority, 304 of 307 vaccine-specific clones, proved spike mono-reactive in convalescent patients.

Treatment of the sample: approximately nine-day PBMC culture with coronavirus spike peptide pools or control peptides (ViraFEST assay). More than 1.5 million PBMCs went into each well for culture with approximately 9.4 IU/ml IL-2 and around 10 ug/ml peptide pools. Cultured CD4+ T-cell DNA underwent Oncomine TCR Beta short-read sequencing. TCRdb independently ran MiXCR on the PCR reads; one entry per CDR3 protein. The sample has fewer than 15,000 distinct CDR3 sequences; about 40% are singletons. The count of this clonotype is one. The antigen is undetermined. Germline CDR1 reads SGHNT; CDR2 reads YENEEA. This CDR3 comprises 14 residues. With V trimmed by 7 bases and J by 4 bases, 5 bases remained unmatched.

This sequence was found in a human donor who had recovered from COVID-19. The chain is built from TRBV11-3 and TRBJ1-1, with 11 bases identical to TRBD1. Specimen: CD4+ T cells from blood, cultured in vitro. The CDR3 bases are TGTGCCAGCACCGGACAGGGGGCTTCCACTGAAGCTTTCTTT. As protein: CASTGQGASTEAFF.